Shown below are 12 T cell receptor beta chains from a single sample sequenced in a study of blood T cell repertoires in COVID-19. The data were produced by immunoSEQ multiplex PCR, yet TCRdb's version contains in-frame clones alone and is incomplete. The sample lists around 150,000 clones, around 81% occurring once. Input material: peripheral blood. The receptors come from a man aged 55 to 70 with active or convalescent COVID-19.

This sequence joins TRBV4-2 and TRBJ1-5; D is perhaps TRBD1 (5 bases). This CDR3 has 15 residues. V lost 1 base to trimming and J lost 5 bases, with 12 bases between them. The germline CDR1 and CDR2 sequences are LGHNA and YNFKEQ. DNA for the CDR3: TGTGCCAGCAGCCAAGCCGGGGGGACGGATCAGCCCCAGCATTTT. It specifies CASSQAGGTDQPQHF.

V is TRBV2 and J is TRBJ1-5, with 7 bases identical to TRBD1. CDR1 is SNHLY and CDR2 is FYNNEI in the germline V gene. V lost 6 bases to trimming and J lost 6 bases; unmatched junction nucleotides: 5. This CDR3 region has 13 residues. CDR3: CASRAGGSQPQHF. CDR3 DNA: TGTGCCAGCAGAGCAGGGGGTAGTCAGCCCCAGCATTTT. Drawing the rest from reference TRBV2 and TRBJ1-5, the complete variable domain is EPEVTQTPSHQVTQMGQEVILRCVPISNHLYFYWYRQILGQKVEFLVSFYNNEISEKSEIFDDQFSVERPDGSNFTLKIRSTKLEDSAMYFCASRAGGSQPQHFGDGTRLSIL.

The CDR3 nucleotides read TGTGCCAGCAGCCGACCGGGTGGGAGGGCCGCGGAGACCCAGTACTTC. It specifies CASSRPGGRAAETQYF. J is TRBJ2-5 and V is TRBV3-1 (or the pseudogene TRBV3-2), with 7 bases matching TRBD2. The CDR3 runs to 16 residues. Trimming took 4 bases from V and 5 from J; bases not matched to a gene: 13. Germline loops: CDR1 LGHDT, CDR2 YNNKEL (reference sequence).

This chain connects TRBV10-3 to TRBJ2-1; no definite D call. Between the trimmed V and J ends, which lost 0 bases and 8 bases, there was a span of 2 bases. The CDR3 spans 11 residues. CDR1 and CDR2 from the germline V gene are ENHRY and SYGVKD. CDR3 sequence reads: CAISESDEQFF. CDR3 DNA sequence: TGTGCCATCAGTGAGTCCGATGAGCAGTTCTTC.

This rearrangement joins TRBV2 to TRBJ2-7, with 9 bases identical to TRBD2. The germline CDR1 and CDR2 sequences are SNHLY and FYNNEI. The CDR3 runs to 15 residues. Losses at the gene ends were 6 bases for V and 5 bases for J; bases not matched to a gene: 11. CDR3 amino acids: CASSKGTSPIDEQYF. The CDR3 nucleotides read TGTGCCAGCAGCAAGGGGACTAGCCCAATCGACGAGCAGTACTTC.

This chain's CDR3 is CASSDSRDRVYYEQYF. DNA of the CDR3: TGTGCCAGCAGTGACTCGAGGGACAGGGTATACTACGAGCAGTACTTC. The rearrangement links TRBV6-4 to TRBJ2-7; 9 bases align to TRBD1. Germline V lookup: CDR1 MRHNA, CDR2 SNTAGT. The length of the CDR3 is 16 residues. J gave up 3 bases and V 0 bases, and 6 bases lay outside the gene matches.

The V and J genes are TRBV6-1 and TRBJ1-2; D unresolved. The V gene's germline CDR1 is MNHNS and CDR2 SASEGT. The ends were cut back, 3 bases at V and 5 bases at J, with 7 bases in the middle. The CDR3 extends over 12 amino acids. The CDR3 sequence is CASSDGVYGYTF. The CDR3 DNA reads as TGTGCCAGCAGTGACGGGGTTTATGGCTACACCTTC.

This clone came up a few times. Here the CDR3 DNA reads TGTGCCAGTAGTCCCCGACAGGGAACCAACACTGAAGCTTTCTTT. Protein: CASSPRQGTNTEAFF. J is TRBJ1-1 and V is TRBV19, with 7 bases lining up with TRBD1. This CDR3 is built from 15 residues. V shed 5 bases and J 2 bases; nucleotides not matched to a gene: 8. Germline V lookup: CDR1 LNHDA, CDR2 SQIVND (reference sequence).

The table lists this clone with a count of one. The genes are TRBV18 and TRBJ1-5; TRBD1 aligns across 11 bases. Trimming removed 2 bases from V and 2 bases from J; junction bases left unmatched: 2. Germline V gives CDR1 KGHSH, CDR2 LQKENI. The CDR3 is 16 residues long. The CDR3 spells CASSPRGQGGNQPQHF. In DNA, the CDR3 is TGTGCCAGCTCACCAAGGGGACAGGGGGGCAATCAGCCCCAGCATTTT.

V gene TRBV27 combines with J gene TRBJ2-1; TRBD2 aligns across 15 bases. The V gene's germline CDR1 is MNHEY and CDR2 SMNVEV (reference sequence). The CDR3 loop spans 20 amino acids. The V gene end was trimmed by 0 bases and the J gene end by 3 bases; junction bases not matched to a gene: 9. The CDR3 reads CASSLSTGLAGGRIYNEQFF. The CDR3 DNA is TGTGCCAGCAGTTTATCGACGGGACTAGCGGGAGGCCGGATCTACAATGAGCAGTTCTTC.

The chain carries TRBV19 and TRBJ1-1; possible D gene TRBD1, 6 bases. Germline V CDR1 and CDR2: LNHDA, SQIVND (reference sequence). The V end was cut by 7 bases, the J end by 2 bases, with 17 bases between. The CDR3 has 15 amino acids. The DNA of the CDR3 is TGTGCCAGTATTCCGAGAGGGGACATTAACACTGAAGCTTTCTTT. Its protein product is CASIPRGDINTEAFF.

The rearrangement links TRBV7-8 to TRBJ2-7, with a weak D call TRBD1 (5 bases). The V end lost 1 base, the J end lost 7 bases, and 8 bases lay between the germline ends. Germline CDR1 SGHVS, CDR2 FQNEAQ. The CDR3 is 12 residues long. Here the CDR3 DNA reads TGTGCCAGCAGCTTAGTTCCAGGGGAGCAGTACTTC. The encoded protein is CASSLVPGEQYF.